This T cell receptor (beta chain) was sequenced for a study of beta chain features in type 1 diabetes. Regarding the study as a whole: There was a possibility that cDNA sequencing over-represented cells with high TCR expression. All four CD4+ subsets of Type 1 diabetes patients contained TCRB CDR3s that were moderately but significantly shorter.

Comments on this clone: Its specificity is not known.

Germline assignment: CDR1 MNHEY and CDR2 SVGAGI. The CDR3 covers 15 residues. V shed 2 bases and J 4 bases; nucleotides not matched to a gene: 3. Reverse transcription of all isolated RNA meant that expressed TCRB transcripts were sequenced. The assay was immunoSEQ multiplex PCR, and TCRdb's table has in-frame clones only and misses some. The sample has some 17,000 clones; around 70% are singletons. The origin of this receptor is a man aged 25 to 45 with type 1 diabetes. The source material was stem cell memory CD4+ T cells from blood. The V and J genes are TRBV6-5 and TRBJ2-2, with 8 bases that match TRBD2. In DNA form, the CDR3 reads TGTGCCAGCAGTTACACAGCGGGGGTCACCGGGGAGCTGTTTTTT. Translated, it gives CASSYTAGVTGELFF.